What follows are 18 T cell receptor beta chains derived from one specimen sequenced in a study of technical replicates of blood from a handful of donors. TCRdb's table, derived via immunoSEQ multiplex PCR, lists solely in-frame clones and lacks some. The sample shows approximately 90,000 clones, approximately 95% of them seen only once. Material for sequencing was T cells isolated from PBMCs. Receptors were obtained from a human donor in good health.

As DNA, the CDR3 is TGTGCCAGCAGTTTCTTGCGGATACTACGTCTTTATGGCTACACCTTC. Its protein is CASSFLRILRLYGYTF. The V gene is TRBV28, the J gene TRBJ1-2; D is undetermined. The V end lost 3 bases, the J end lost 5 bases, and 19 bases lay between the germline ends. Germline values: CDR1 MDHEN, CDR2 SYDVKM. This CDR3 region has 16 residues.

The chain employs TRBV2 and TRBJ2-7, with 11 nucleotides matching TRBD2. The CDR3 length is 14 residues. Germline CDR1 reads SNHLY; CDR2 reads FYNNEI. Trimming took 11 bases from V and 3 from J; bases not matched to a gene: 9. The CDR3 sequence: CAARTGTSGYEQYF. CDR3 DNA sequence: TGTGCCGCACGAACCGGGACTAGCGGCTACGAGCAGTACTTC.

The chain is built from TRBV7-8 and TRBJ1-3; the D is unclear. This CDR3 has 15 residues. Trimming shortened V by 5 bases and J by 0 bases, and 11 bases separated the two germline ends. Germline CDR1 SGHVS, CDR2 FQNEAQ. The CDR3: CASSPGGSSGNTIYF. In DNA form, the CDR3 reads TGTGCCAGCAGCCCGGGTGGGAGCTCTGGAAACACCATATATTTT.

This clone was detected once. The rearrangement joins TRBV2 to TRBJ2-6; D is ambiguous. There are 16 residues in the CDR3. V lost 6 bases to trimming and J lost 0 bases, with 12 bases between them. CDR1 SNHLY and CDR2 FYNNEI come from the germline V gene. CDR3 residues: CASRPRRSSGANVLTF. The CDR3 region has the DNA TGTGCCAGCAGACCTAGACGGAGCTCTGGGGCCAACGTCCTGACTTTC.

This sequence joins TRBV30 and TRBJ2-3, with 9 bases identical to TRBD2. V shed 1 base, J shed 4 bases, and the junction held 6 bases outside the gene matches. CDR1 GTSNPN and CDR2 SVGIG come from the germline V gene (reference sequence). The CDR3 runs to 15 residues. Written as DNA, the CDR3 is TGTGCCTGGAGTGGGAGCGGGGGGCTCGCAGATACGCAGTATTTT. Translation gives CAWSGSGGLADTQYF.

This clone was counted a single time. The DNA of the CDR3 is TGTGCCAGCAGCCTCGACACTTATAGCAATCAGCCCCAGCATTTT. This codes for CASSLDTYSNQPQHF. The J gene is TRBJ1-5, the V gene TRBV11-2; unclear D gene. Germline V gene data show CDR1 as SGHAT and CDR2 as FQNNGV. V was clipped by 5 bases and J by 0 bases, with 11 bases between them. This CDR3 region has 15 residues.

This clone was counted a single time. The V and J genes are TRBV9 and TRBJ1-3, with 7 positions matching TRBD1. CDR3 size: 16 residues. V lost 4 bases, J lost 0 bases, and 7 bases stayed unmatched. Germline loops: CDR1 SGDLS, CDR2 YYNGEE. The CDR3 sequence is CASSLLDRNSGNTIYF. In DNA, the CDR3 is TGTGCCAGCAGCCTCCTGGACAGGAACTCTGGAAACACCATATATTTT.

The CDR3 protein is CASSLEGGKLFF. In nucleotides, the CDR3 is TGCGCCAGCAGCTTGGAAGGCGGGAAACTGTTTTTT. The V call is TRBV5-1, the J call TRBJ1-4, with D unresolved. The V gene lost 0 bases and the J gene lost 11 bases, with 8 bases spanning the gap. Germline V CDR1 and CDR2: SGHRS, YFSETQ. The CDR3 has 12 residues.

The chain is built from TRBV10-2 and TRBJ1-4, with a weak D call TRBD1 (5 bases). V lost 5 bases to trimming and J lost 6 bases, with 13 bases between them. The CDR3 covers 14 residues. Germline lookup yields CDR1 WSHSY and CDR2 SAAADI. The DNA of the CDR3 is TGCGCCAGCAGTATAGGGGCTGGTTATGAAAAACTGTTTTTT. This gives the protein CASSIGAGYEKLFF.

The chain links TRBV5-1 to TRBJ2-7; D is undetermined. The CDR3 sequence is 16 residues long. Trimming took 0 bases from V and 2 from J, leaving 15 bases between them. From germline, CDR1 is SGHRS and CDR2 YFSETQ. CDR3 DNA sequence: TGCGCCAGCAGCTTGGATTTTAACCAGCTAGCCTACGAGCAGTACTTC. Translating it yields CASSLDFNQLAYEQYF.

The chain is built from TRBV5-6 and TRBJ2-7, with TRBD1 matching 9 bases. CDR3 length: 13 residues. Germline V gene lookup returns CDR1 SGHDT and CDR2 YYEEEE. Losses at the gene ends were 7 bases for V and 3 bases for J; bases not matched to a gene: 5. The CDR3 DNA reads as TGTGCCAGCTCAGACAGGGGGTTCTACGAGCAGTACTTC. This encodes CASSDRGFYEQYF. The entire variable domain, with the rest obtained from reference TRBV5-6 and TRBJ2-7, is as follows: DAGVTQSPTHLIKTRGQQVTLRCSPKSGHDTVSWYQQALGQGPQFIFQYYEEEERQRGNFPDRFSGHQFPNYSSELNVNALLLGDSALYLCASSDRGFYEQYFGPGTRLTVT.

The rearrangement joins TRBV29-1 to TRBJ2-7; 8 bases are a match to TRBD1. Germline V lookup: CDR1 SQVTM, CDR2 ANQGSEA. The ends lost 7 bases at V and 5 bases at J; junction bases unmatched: 13. The CDR3 is made up of 14 amino acids. CDR3 residues: CSASPDRVRDEQYF. The CDR3 DNA is TGCAGCGCCAGCCCGGACAGGGTCAGGGACGAGCAGTACTTC.

The chain couples TRBV9 to TRBJ2-7; TRBD2 is a possible D gene (6 bases). Germline values: CDR1 SGDLS, CDR2 YYNGEE. The CDR3 consists of 16 residues. The V and J ends lost 0 bases and 6 bases respectively, with 19 bases between them. CDR3 in amino acids: CASSVAGGGQGGEQYF. In DNA form, the CDR3 reads TGTGCCAGCAGCGTAGCCGGGGGTGGGCAGGGCGGCGAGCAGTACTTC.

The V gene is TRBV7-3, the J gene TRBJ1-2, with 12 bases aligning to TRBD1. Germline V gene lookup returns CDR1 SGHTA and CDR2 FQGTGA. The CDR3 length is 17 residues. Trimming at V came to 5 bases and at J to 0 bases, leaving 7 bases not matched to a gene. The CDR3 loop is CASSPRDRGPPNYGYTF. CDR3 in DNA: TGTGCCAGCAGCCCCCGGGACAGGGGGCCCCCTAACTATGGCTACACCTTC.

The chain couples TRBV6-1 to TRBJ1-5; D is possibly TRBD1 (5 bases). The CDR3 totals 14 residues. Germline V CDR1 and CDR2: MNHNS, SASEGT. With 1 base removed from V and 9 bases from J, the gap between germline ends came to 13 bases. As DNA, the CDR3 is TGTGCCAGCAGTGAAGAAGGCAGGGTCAGGCCCCAGCATTTT. Amino acids: CASSEEGRVRPQHF.

The gene calls are TRBV6-1 and TRBJ2-7, with D possibly TRBD2 on 5 matching bases. This CDR3 has 12 amino acids. Germline-derived CDR1 and CDR2 are MNHNS and SASEGT. The V end was cut by 7 bases, the J end by 2 bases, with 9 bases between. The CDR3 region is CASTSGAYEQYF. The DNA for the CDR3 is TGTGCCAGCACGAGCGGAGCCTACGAGCAGTACTTC.

The V and J genes are TRBV19 and TRBJ1-2; 8 bases map to TRBD1. This CDR3 is built from 17 residues. V lost 10 bases and J lost 3; bases outside the gene matches: 19. Germline CDR1 LNHDA, CDR2 SQIVND (reference sequence). CDR3 amino acids: CAIGPPWTGRGDYGYTF. For the CDR3, the DNA is TGTGCCATCGGACCCCCCTGGACAGGGAGGGGCGACTATGGCTACACCTTC.

This sequence joins TRBV12-5 and TRBJ1-5; unclear D gene. The CDR3 extends over 13 amino acids. Germline V lookup: CDR1 LGHNT, CDR2 FRNRAP. Trimming removed 7 bases at V and 6 bases at J, with 13 bases between. The CDR3 loop reads CASAVGVGQPQHF. CDR3 DNA: TGTGCTAGTGCCGTCGGAGTGGGTCAGCCCCAGCATTTT.